The 29 T cell receptor beta chains given below trace back to one sample, sequenced in a study of neurological immune-mediated disorders. One entry per CDR3 protein results from TCRdb running MiXCR on the 5' RACE reads. The table shows approximately 77,000 distinct CDR3 sequences, with around a tenth occurring only once. The source material was PBMCs. The source is a man aged 50-59 years in good health.

This clonotype turned up a few times. A much larger clone differs by one base, so this may be a read error. The genes are TRBV20-1 and TRBJ2-5; D call uncertain. V lost 6 bases and J lost 2, with 16 bases in between. From germline, CDR1 is DFQATT and CDR2 SNEGSKA (reference sequence). The CDR3 spans 14 residues. The CDR3 spells CSAPDWTAQETQYF. The CDR3 DNA is TGCAGTGCCCCAGACTGGACGGCTCAAGAGACCCAGTACTTC.

This clonotype was picked up many times. The CDR3 spells CASREGHYNEQFF. CDR3 DNA sequence: TGCGCCAGCAGGGAGGGCCACTACAATGAGCAGTTCTTC. The J gene is TRBJ2-1, the V gene TRBV5-1; a possible D gene is TRBD2 (6 bases). From germline, CDR1 is SGHRS and CDR2 YFSETQ. The CDR3 sequence is 13 residues long. V shed 5 bases and J shed 3 bases, with 9 bases lying between them.

This clonotype has at least ten counts. The V and J genes are TRBV30 and TRBJ2-1; 15 bases are shared with TRBD2. The V gene's germline CDR1 is GTSNPN and CDR2 SVGIG (reference sequence). The CDR3 length is 15 residues. J was trimmed by 6 bases and V by 1 base; bases with no gene match: 1. Here the CDR3 reads CAWSGGLAGGNEQFF. Written as DNA, the CDR3 is TGTGCCTGGAGTGGGGGACTAGCGGGGGGCAATGAGCAGTTCTTC.

Many counts were recorded for this clonotype. The chain links TRBV6-7 to TRBJ2-1; 8 nucleotides agree with TRBD2. TRBV6-7 is reported as an ORF; its role is uncertain. The CDR3 is 17 amino acids. Trimming removed 0 bases from V and 10 bases from J; junction bases left unmatched: 14. Here the CDR3 reads CASSYSFLSAGGPEQFF. CDR3 coding DNA: TGTGCCAGCAGTTACTCATTTCTTTCCGCGGGAGGCCCCGAGCAGTTCTTC.

J is TRBJ1-3 and V is TRBV5-1; 7 bases align to TRBD1. This CDR3 has 16 residues. CDR1 is SGHRS, CDR2 YFSETQ, per germline. J gave up 0 bases and V 5 bases, and 8 bases lay outside the gene matches. The CDR3: CASSVGDSRSGNTIYF. DNA of the CDR3: TGCGCCAGCAGTGTGGGGGACAGCCGCTCTGGAAACACCATATATTTT.

V gene TRBV7-2 combines with J gene TRBJ2-1; D might be TRBD2 (5 bases). Germline CDR1 and CDR2: SGHTA and FQGNSA. V gave up 4 bases and J gave up 1 base, with 14 bases separating them. This CDR3 comprises 16 residues. This chain's CDR3 is CASSYDGPGSYNEQFF. The CDR3 bases are TGTGCCAGCAGCTACGACGGGCCGGGATCCTACAATGAGCAGTTCTTC.

This clonotype was found many times. This sequence joins TRBV21-1 and TRBJ2-1. TRBV21-1 is a pseudogene segment. This CDR3 contains 13 residues. CDR3 region: CAAGLVSYNEQFF. In DNA, the CDR3 is TGTGCCGCAGGGCTGGTCTCCTACAATGAGCAGTTCTTC.

This clonotype ranks as medium-sized (0.01 to 0.1%). V gene TRBV29-1 combines with J gene TRBJ2-5; D is possibly TRBD1 (6 bases). V was shortened by 0 bases and J by 1 base, with 12 bases between the two germline ends. The CDR3 is made up of 15 amino acids. Germline lookup yields CDR1 SQVTM and CDR2 ANQGSEA. The CDR3 DNA reads as TGCAGCGTTGAAGATAAGGGACACTCCCAAGAGACCCAGTACTTC. Protein sequence: CSVEDKGHSQETQYF. Supplemented by reference TRBV29-1 and TRBJ2-5, the full variable domain reads SAVISQKPSRDICQRGTSLTIQCQVDSQVTMMFWYRQQPGQSLTLIATANQGSEATYESGFVIDKFPISRPNLTFSTLTVSNMSPEDSSIYLCSVEDKGHSQETQYFGPGTRLLVL.

The chain carries TRBV7-8 and TRBJ2-7; 14 nucleotides match TRBD2. This CDR3 region has 16 residues. Trimming removed 6 bases from V and 6 bases from J; junction bases left unmatched: 10. Germline CDR1 and CDR2: SGHVS and FQNEAQ. The CDR3 DNA reads TGTGCCAGCAGTCGACGAGAAGGACTAGCGGGAGGCGAGCAGTACTTC. It codes for CASSRREGLAGGEQYF. Full variable domain (outside the CDR3, taken from reference TRBV7-8 and TRBJ2-7): GAGVSQSPRYKVAKRGQDVALRCDPISGHVSLFWYQQALGQGPEFLTYFQNEAQLDKSGLPSDRFFAERPEGSVSTLKIQRTQQEDSAVYLCASSRREGLAGGEQYFGPGTRLTVT.

This clonotype was counted between two and nine times. This sequence may be a read error, since a much larger clone differs from it by one base. This CDR3 reads CSARDGGSGQDNQPQHF. The DNA for the CDR3 is TGCAGTGCTAGAGATGGGGGCAGTGGGCAGGACAATCAGCCCCAGCATTTT. The chain joins TRBV20-1 to TRBJ1-5; D may be TRBD1 (6 bases). Germline V lookup: CDR1 DFQATT, CDR2 SNEGSKA (reference sequence). The ends were cut back, 0 bases at V and 3 bases at J, with 18 bases in the middle. This CDR3 comprises 17 residues.

This clonotype was found many times. The chain combines TRBV12-3 or TRBV12-4 with TRBJ2-3; D not certain. The CDR3 covers 12 residues. V lost 3 bases to trimming and J lost 8 bases, with 9 bases between them. The CDR3 nucleotides are TGTGCCAGCAGTTTTGAAGGCAGTACGCAGTATTTT. It is translated as CASSFEGSTQYF.

This clonotype appeared many times. CDR3: CASSVLRQGNEQFF. The CDR3 nucleotides read TGTGCCAGCAGCGTCCTGAGACAGGGAAATGAGCAGTTCTTC. This sequence joins TRBV9 and TRBJ2-1; 7 nucleotides agree with TRBD1. With V trimmed by 2 bases and J by 7 bases, 6 bases remained unmatched. The CDR3 contains 14 residues. Germline V gives CDR1 SGDLS, CDR2 YYNGEE.

This clonotype was detected ten times or more. V gene TRBV20-1 combines with J gene TRBJ1-2, with TRBD1 as a possible D gene (5 bases). V was clipped by 4 bases and J by 8 bases, with 23 bases between them. The CDR3 sequence is 15 residues long. The germline V gene has CDR1 DFQATT and CDR2 SNEGSKA (reference sequence). The CDR3 region is CSAIEPGLPLFGYTF. Written as DNA, the CDR3 is TGCAGTGCTATCGAACCGGGACTCCCTCTTTTCGGCTACACCTTC.

This clonotype was seen ten or more times. The J gene is TRBJ1-1, the V gene TRBV6-2 or TRBV6-3; 7 bases match TRBD1. Germline CDR1 reads MNHEY; CDR2 reads SVGEGT. V was clipped by 2 bases and J by 4 bases; unmatched bases: 4. This CDR3 spans 14 amino acids. The CDR3 here is CASSYISGGTEAFF. The CDR3 DNA sequence: TGTGCCAGCAGTTACATATCAGGGGGCACTGAAGCTTTCTTT.

In its sample, this clonotype was seen many times. The chain is built from TRBV4-2 and TRBJ2-7; 7 nucleotides align to TRBD2. Trimming took 4 bases from V and 4 from J; bases not matched to a gene: 4. Germline V gene lookup returns CDR1 LGHNA and CDR2 YNFKEQ. The CDR3 runs 13 residues. CDR3 DNA sequence: TGTGCCAGCAGCCGGGACTACCCATACGAGCAGTACTTC. Translation: CASSRDYPYEQYF.

This clonotype was picked up many times. The chain carries TRBV10-3 and TRBJ1-1, with D possibly matching TRBD1 (5 bases). Trimming removed 10 bases from V and 1 base from J, with 13 bases in between. From germline, CDR1 is ENHRY and CDR2 SYGVKD. The CDR3 length is 13 residues. The CDR3 sequence is CASAGTPNTEAFF. Written as DNA, the CDR3 is TGTGCCAGCGCCGGGACCCCGAACACTGAAGCTTTCTTT.

This clonotype was seen repeatedly, ten times or more. The chain joins TRBV5-1 to TRBJ2-5, with unresolved D. CDR1 and CDR2 from the germline V gene are SGHRS and YFSETQ. Trimming cost V 2 bases and J 5 bases, with 13 bases left between them. The CDR3 extends over 14 amino acids. CDR3 amino acids: CASSLPSRPETQYF. The CDR3 DNA reads TGCGCCAGCAGCTTACCTAGTCGCCCGGAGACCCAGTACTTC.

In the case of this clonotype: At one boundary the junction diverges from the germline segment, which might be a read error. J is TRBJ2-2 and V is TRBV14, with D perhaps matching TRBD2 (5 bases). This CDR3 has 15 amino acids. Looked up from germline, CDR1 is SGHDN and CDR2 is FVKESK. CDR3 sequence: CASRLTLTYTGELFF. The CDR3 coding sequence is TGTGCCAGCAGACTAACTCTGACCTACACCGGGGAACTGTTTTTT.

Many counts were recorded for this clonotype. V usage is TRBV18 and J usage is TRBJ2-3, with 7 bases fitting TRBD1. V dropped 0 bases and J dropped 3; count of bases not matched to a gene: 6. The CDR3 runs to 16 residues. Germline V gives CDR1 KGHSH, CDR2 LQKENI. The CDR3: CASSPPTGVATDTQYF. CDR3 DNA sequence: TGTGCCAGCTCACCACCAACAGGGGTTGCGACAGATACGCAGTATTTT.

The sample holds many counts of this clonotype. The V call is TRBV7-7, the J call TRBJ2-5; D call uncertain. The V gene's germline CDR1 is SSHAT and CDR2 FNYEAQ (reference sequence). V shed 5 bases and J shed 7 bases, with 17 bases lying between them. The CDR3 has 14 amino acids. Here the CDR3 reads CASSPRHATGTQYF. The DNA for the CDR3 is TGTGCCAGCAGCCCTAGACACGCGACTGGGACCCAGTACTTC.

Only one count was recorded for this clonotype. The J gene is TRBJ2-3, the V gene TRBV4-2, with TRBD2 as a possible D gene (7 bases). The CDR3 runs 15 residues. Germline V gives CDR1 LGHNA, CDR2 YNFKEQ. V lost 0 bases, J lost 2 bases, and 9 bases lay in between. In nucleotides, the CDR3 is TGTGCCAGCAGCCAAGAGCGGGGGCTCACAGATACGCAGTATTTT. Translating it yields CASSQERGLTDTQYF.

This clonotype was counted at least ten times. The chain has TRBV15 and TRBJ2-5; no definite D call. V lost 8 bases and J 3 bases, leaving 16 bases between the germline ends. Germline V gives CDR1 LNHNV, CDR2 YYDKDF (reference sequence). CDR3 size: 14 residues. As DNA, the CDR3 is TGTGCCACCGCTAATAGAAACACCGAAGAGACCCAGTACTTC. The encoded protein is CATANRNTEETQYF.

This clonotype was seen repeatedly, ten times or more. The chain couples TRBV5-1 to TRBJ2-7, with D possibly matching TRBD1 (7 bases). Germline V gene lookup returns CDR1 SGHRS and CDR2 YFSETQ. The CDR3 loop spans 16 amino acids. V lost 4 bases and J 3 bases, leaving 20 bases between the germline ends. CDR3 protein: CASSPTGAGGIYEQYF. The CDR3 nucleotides read TGCGCCAGCAGCCCGACTGGGGCAGGGGGGATCTACGAGCAGTACTTC.

This clonotype has at least ten counts. CDR3 amino acids: CASSPPGRSSYEQYF. In DNA form, the CDR3 reads TGCGCCAGCAGCCCGCCGGGACGGAGCTCCTACGAGCAGTACTTC. The chain recombines TRBV5-1 with TRBJ2-7; the D call may be TRBD1 or TRBD2 (5 bases each). Per germline, CDR1 SGHRS and CDR2 YFSETQ. The V and J ends lost 4 bases and 0 bases respectively, with 14 bases between them. The CDR3 has 15 amino acids.

This clonotype was observed many times. The chain combines TRBV5-1 with TRBJ1-1, with 11 positions matching TRBD1. V dropped 3 bases and J dropped 6; count of bases not matched to a gene: 4. This CDR3 has 14 residues. Looked up from germline, CDR1 is SGHRS and CDR2 is YFSETQ. The CDR3: CASSWGQGVAEAFF. The CDR3 coding sequence is TGCGCCAGCAGCTGGGGACAGGGGGTCGCTGAAGCTTTCTTT.

This clonotype was observed many times. V usage is TRBV7-9 and J usage is TRBJ2-6, with D perhaps matching TRBD1 (5 bases). The CDR3 sequence is 14 residues long. V was shortened by 5 bases and J by 4 bases, with 9 bases between the two germline ends. Germline V gene lookup returns CDR1 SEHNR and CDR2 FQNEAQ (reference sequence). In DNA, the CDR3 is TGTGCCAGCAGCGGGGCTGGGGGGGCCAACGTCCTGACTTTC. It codes for CASSGAGGANVLTF.

This clonotype has a count of ten or more. An end of the junction does not agree with germline; a read error may underlie this. This chain uses TRBV12-3 or TRBV12-4 with TRBJ2-2; the match to TRBD1 covers 11 bases. This CDR3 contains 18 residues. The CDR3 loop is CASRLGTGGSVGTGELFF. In DNA, the CDR3 is TGTGCCAGCAGATTAGGGACAGGGGGTAGTGTGGGCACCGGGGAGCTGTTTTTT.

Many counts were recorded for this clonotype. The chain joins TRBV2 to TRBJ1-5, with TRBD1 matching over 8 bases. Germline CDR1 and CDR2: SNHLY and FYNNEI. V was pared by 7 bases and J by 11 bases, with 7 bases of the junction left unmatched. This CDR3 region has 12 residues. In nucleotides, the CDR3 is TGTGCCAGCATTCTGGAACAGGGGGCCCAGCATTTT. Protein product: CASILEQGAQHF.

The CDR3 nucleotides read TGTGCCAGCAGCCAGCGGGGGCCGATCCAAGAGACCCAGTACTTC. It encodes CASSQRGPIQETQYF. This rearrangement joins TRBV3-1 to TRBJ2-5, with D possibly being TRBD2 (7 bases). V was shortened by 3 bases and J by 1 base, with 12 bases between the two germline ends. The germline V gene encodes CDR1 LGHDT and CDR2 YNNKEL (reference sequence). This CDR3 comprises 15 residues.